A single sample gave rise to the 21 T cell receptor beta chains below, sequenced in a study of CD8 T cells in ankylosing spondylitis. Study findings and constraints: Characteristic of ankylosing spondylitis blood, it appeared, was a TCR beta motif comprising roughly 8 highly homologous variants.

These receptors lack a known antigen. TCRdb fed the 5' RACE reads into MiXCR, producing one record per CDR3 protein. The repertoire holds roughly 370,000 distinct CDR3 sequences, with approximately 20% as singletons. Sequencing was performed on blood, either unsorted or a sorted T cell fraction (not recorded which). These receptors all come from a male donor with ankylosing spondylitis.

This clonotype was counted ten times or more. V is TRBV20-1 and J is TRBJ2-3, with 10 bases identical to TRBD2. V was clipped by 2 bases and J by 0 bases; unmatched bases: 2. The CDR3 loop spans 15 amino acids. Germline values: CDR1 DFQATT, CDR2 SNEGSKA (reference sequence). The DNA of the CDR3 is TGCAGTGCTAGACTAGCGGGAGTTAGCACAGATACGCAGTATTTT. Its protein is CSARLAGVSTDTQYF.

The chain recombines TRBV20-1 with TRBJ2-2; D unresolved. Trimming took 3 bases from V and 4 from J, leaving 9 bases between them. Per germline, CDR1 DFQATT and CDR2 SNEGSKA (reference sequence). The CDR3 has 13 residues. The CDR3 is CSARATGTGELFF. The CDR3 DNA sequence: TGCAGTGCTAGGGCTACTGGCACCGGGGAGCTGTTTTTT.

This clonotype was observed a handful of times. The chain uses TRBV19 and TRBJ2-6; a weak D match, TRBD2 (6 bases). From germline, CDR1 is LNHDA and CDR2 SQIVND (reference sequence). V lost 3 bases to trimming and J lost 0 bases, with 12 bases between them. This CDR3 is 17 amino acids long. The CDR3, as DNA: TGTGCCAGTAGTATGCGGGGATACGACTCTGGGGCCAACGTCCTGACTTTC. Its protein is CASSMRGYDSGANVLTF.

This clonotype has only a few counts. V is TRBV12-3 or TRBV12-4 and J is TRBJ1-1; 7 positions match TRBD1. Germline trimming cut 3 bases from V and 6 bases from J; bases unmatched to any gene: 10. The CDR3 spans 15 residues. The CDR3 region is CASSFLRGQGAEAFF. As DNA, the CDR3 is TGTGCCAGCAGTTTTTTAAGAGGTCAGGGGGCTGAAGCTTTCTTT.

This clonotype appeared a few times. The rearrangement joins TRBV6-5 to TRBJ1-1; maybe TRBD1 (5 bases). Trimming cost V 3 bases and J 0 bases, with 11 bases left between them. Germline V gene lookup returns CDR1 MNHEY and CDR2 SVGAGI. The CDR3 spans 15 residues. The CDR3 loop is CASSYGRQLNTEAFF. In nucleotides, the CDR3 is TGTGCCAGCAGTTATGGTCGACAGCTGAACACTGAAGCTTTCTTT.

This clonotype was observed a handful of times. The V gene is TRBV7-2, the J gene TRBJ1-2; D is unresolved. With 0 bases removed from V and 4 bases from J, the gap between germline ends came to 18 bases. The CDR3 extends over 17 amino acids. CDR1 and CDR2 from the germline V gene are SGHTA and FQGNSA. The CDR3 sequence is CASSLAGRSADLYGYTF. The CDR3 DNA reads TGTGCCAGCAGCTTAGCAGGCCGGTCGGCTGACCTCTATGGCTACACCTTC.

This clonotype showed up just a few times. The chain joins TRBV7-8 to TRBJ2-1; D is uncertain. This CDR3 has 15 amino acids. The germline CDR1 and CDR2 sequences are SGHVS and FQNEAQ. V lost 7 bases, J lost 1 base, and 14 bases lay in between. As DNA, the CDR3 is TGTGCCAGCACCCCTGGGCTCCCATCCTACAATGAGCAGTTCTTC. It specifies CASTPGLPSYNEQFF.

This chain uses TRBV9 with TRBJ2-3; 10 bases align to TRBD2. The CDR3 length is 16 residues. Per germline, CDR1 SGDLS and CDR2 YYNGEE. V shed 4 bases, J shed 1 base, and the junction held 6 bases outside the gene matches. The CDR3 reads CASSLSGRSGTDTQYF. The CDR3, as DNA: TGTGCCAGCAGCCTTAGCGGGAGGTCGGGCACAGATACGCAGTATTTT.

This clonotype was counted a few times. The chain has TRBV27 and TRBJ2-1; D is unclear. The V gene lost 4 bases and the J gene lost 8 bases, with 9 bases spanning the gap. Germline values: CDR1 MNHEY, CDR2 SMNVEV (reference sequence). This CDR3 has 12 residues. In nucleotides, the CDR3 is TGTGCCAGCAGTTCCCAGGTCGATGAGCAGTTCTTC. Protein sequence: CASSSQVDEQFF.

The chain is built from TRBV30 and TRBJ2-7; D assignment may be TRBD1 or TRBD2 (5 bases each). CDR1 is GTSNPN, CDR2 SVGIG, per germline (reference sequence). The V end was cut by 3 bases, the J end by 7 bases, with 10 bases between. CDR3 size: 11 residues. DNA for the CDR3: TGTGCCTGGAGAACCTGGGGGGAGCAGTACTTC. Its translation: CAWRTWGEQYF. The full variable domain, completed using reference TRBV30 and TRBJ2-7, is SQTIHQWPATLVQPVGSPLSLECTVEGTSNPNLYWYRQAAGRGLQLLFYSVGIGQISSEVPQNLSASRPQDRQFILSSKKLLLSDSGFYLCAWRTWGEQYFGPGTRLTVT.

This clonotype has just a few counts. The V call is TRBV5-1, the J call TRBJ2-3; D may be TRBD2 (6 bases). The V gene's germline CDR1 is SGHRS and CDR2 YFSETQ. V shed 1 base and J shed 6 bases, with 12 bases lying between them. CDR3 size: 14 residues. The DNA for the CDR3 is TGCGCCAGCAGCTTGACTAGCCAGCCGGATACGCAGTATTTT. Encoded protein: CASSLTSQPDTQYF.

The CDR3 spells CSATGTGNGQPQHF. CDR3 coding DNA: TGCAGTGCAACCGGGACAGGGAACGGTCAGCCCCAGCATTTT. J is TRBJ1-5 and V is TRBV20-1; 9 positions agree with TRBD1. The CDR3 has 14 residues. The V gene's germline CDR1 is DFQATT and CDR2 SNEGSKA (reference sequence). The V gene end was trimmed by 6 bases and the J gene end by 6 bases; junction bases not matched to a gene: 9.

The chain links TRBV10-3 to TRBJ2-2; 10 bases are a match to TRBD2. The junction had 6 bases not matched to a gene; V was cut back by 10 bases and J by 7 bases. Germline V gene sequence: CDR1 ENHRY, CDR2 SYGVKD. This CDR3 comprises 13 residues. CDR3 bases: TGTGCCACCCTAGCGGGAGTTGGCGGGGAGCTGTTTTTT. Protein sequence: CATLAGVGGELFF.

The chain recombines TRBV30 with TRBJ1-1, with D possibly matching TRBD1 (5 bases). The V end was cut by 0 bases, the J end by 6 bases, with 8 bases between. CDR1 is GTSNPN and CDR2 is SVGIG in the germline V gene (reference sequence). The length of the CDR3 is 12 residues. The CDR3 sequence is CAWSVGRPEAFF. CDR3 in DNA: TGTGCCTGGAGTGTGGGGCGGCCTGAAGCTTTCTTT.

This sequence joins TRBV15 and TRBJ2-3; 12 bases line up with TRBD2. Trimming at V came to 3 bases and at J to 1 base, leaving 2 bases not matched to a gene. From germline, CDR1 is LNHNV and CDR2 YYDKDF (reference sequence). The CDR3 is 16 amino acids. CDR3 DNA sequence: TGTGCCACCAGCAGGGGACTAGCGGGTCGCACAGATACGCAGTATTTT. It specifies CATSRGLAGRTDTQYF.

The chain has TRBV12-3 or TRBV12-4 and TRBJ1-4, with D possibly being TRBD1 (6 bases). V lost 5 bases and J 14 bases, leaving 15 bases between the germline ends. This CDR3 has 12 residues. The CDR3 DNA is TGTGCCAGCAGTCCAACAGGGATAGGGCTGTTTTTT. It yields the protein CASSPTGIGLFF.

The J gene is TRBJ1-4, the V gene TRBV20-1; 7 bases are a match to TRBD1. Germline CDR1 and CDR2: DFQATT and SNEGSKA (reference sequence). The J segment lost 0 bases and the V segment lost 3 bases, leaving 4 bases of the junction unmatched. The CDR3 runs to 15 residues. Here the CDR3 reads CSARGTGATNEKLFF. The CDR3 DNA follows: TGCAGTGCTAGGGGAACAGGGGCAACTAATGAAAAACTGTTTTTT.

This clonotype occurred a few times. The V and J genes are TRBV5-1 and TRBJ2-1; D is uncertain. Trimming took off 0 bases at V and 2 bases at J, with 9 bases between the two ends. CDR1 is SGHRS and CDR2 is YFSETQ in the germline V gene. This CDR3 has 15 residues. CDR3 DNA: TGCGCCAGCAGCTTGGTTAGACCCCCCTACAATGAGCAGTTCTTC. It translates to CASSLVRPPYNEQFF.

The chain uses TRBV27 and TRBJ2-3, with 9 bases lining up with TRBD2. The CDR3 runs 17 residues. Trimming at V came to 6 bases and at J to 4 bases, leaving 14 bases not matched to a gene. Germline CDR1 reads MNHEY; CDR2 reads SMNVEV (reference sequence). The CDR3 DNA reads as TGTGCCAGCAGCCGGAGGTGGTATAGCGGGAGAGCAGATACGCAGTATTTT. Translated, it gives CASSRRWYSGRADTQYF.

The chain is built from TRBV20-1 and TRBJ2-7, with 11 bases identical to TRBD2. Trimming at V came to 0 bases and at J to 5 bases, leaving 3 bases not matched to a gene. Germline CDR1 reads DFQATT; CDR2 reads SNEGSKA (reference sequence). This CDR3 has 14 amino acids. The CDR3 DNA reads as TGCAGTGCTAGAGATTCTAGCGGGAGGAACGAGCAGTACTTC. It is translated as CSARDSSGRNEQYF.

This clonotype occurred a few times. The chain couples TRBV9 to TRBJ2-7; 9 bases agree with TRBD1. V shed 1 base, J shed 5 bases, and the junction held 7 bases outside the gene matches. From germline, CDR1 is SGDLS and CDR2 YYNGEE. The CDR3 consists of 15 residues. CDR3 region: CASSVLGTGNHEQYF. The CDR3 coding sequence is TGTGCCAGCAGCGTATTAGGGACAGGGAACCACGAGCAGTACTTC.